Below are 7 T cell receptor beta chains sequenced from a single sample in a study of blood T cells in healthy people across ages. A second about 7 to 11 cycle PCR used barcoded and J-beta primers. TCRdb used MiXCR to reprocess the 5' RACE reads, holding one entry per CDR3 protein. Here the sample spans 1.5 million to 2 million distinct CDR3 sequences, 28% being singletons. Sequencing was done on a sample of blood. These receptor sequences come from a woman in her twenties or thirties in good health.

The sample holds one count of this clonotype. An end of the junction does not agree with germline; a read error may underlie this. The genes are TRBV7-6 and TRBJ2-5, with D maybe TRBD1 (6 bases). The DNA matches TRBJ2-7 better at its end, which makes the J call doubtful. The CDR3 covers 15 residues. Per germline, CDR1 SGHVS and CDR2 FNYEAQ. The CDR3 bases are TGTGCCAACAGCTTCGACGACAGGTCGAGCTACGAGCAGTACTTC. It translates to CANSFDDRSSYEQYF.

This clonotype showed up just a few times. The junction differs from germline at one of its ends, possibly a read error. The rearrangement links TRBV12-3 or TRBV12-4 to TRBJ2-1, with a weak D call TRBD1 (6 bases). The CDR3 has 15 amino acids. The CDR3 coding sequence is TGTGCCATCAGTGAGTACAGGGCCGAAGGCAATGAGCAGTTCTTC. This sequence encodes CAISEYRAEGNEQFF.

The rearrangement links TRBV7-9 to TRBJ2-1; no definite D call. The germline gives CDR1 SEHNR, CDR2 FQNEAQ (reference sequence). Trimming left V 6 bases short and J 9 bases short, with 9 bases between. The CDR3 contains 11 residues. CDR3 in amino acids: CASRITIEQFF. DNA for the CDR3: TGTGCCAGCAGGATAACGATTGAGCAGTTCTTC.

On this clonotype itself: Just one base apart from a much larger clone, this may be a read error. CDR3 coding DNA: TGCAGTGCTAGGGGGAACAGGGGTGGTTACGAGCAGTTCTTC. Its translation: CSARGNRGGYEQFF. V is TRBV20-1 and J is TRBJ2-1, with 7 positions matching TRBD1. Germline V gives CDR1 DFQATT, CDR2 SNEGSKA (reference sequence). V lost 3 bases, J lost 10 bases, and 12 bases stayed unmatched. The CDR3 is 14 amino acids.

The V call is TRBV6-1, the J call TRBJ1-6, with 7 bases that match TRBD1. Trimming at V came to 6 bases and at J to 0 bases, leaving 8 bases not matched to a gene. Germline lookup yields CDR1 MNHNS and CDR2 SASEGT. This CDR3 contains 17 residues. CDR3 in DNA: TGTGCCAGCAGCCCGGACAGGTCGAACTCCTATAATTCACCCCTCCACTTT. Translating gives CASSPDRSNSYNSPLHF.

At least ten counts were recorded for this clonotype. The chain carries TRBV29-1 and TRBJ2-7; D not resolved. Germline CDR1 SQVTM, CDR2 ANQGSEA. The CDR3 runs 15 residues. V was clipped by 7 bases and J by 0 bases, with 19 bases between them. The DNA for the CDR3 is TGCAGCGCCCTAGGGTTCGCGGAGAGCTCCTACGAGCAGTACTTC. Amino acid sequence: CSALGFAESSYEQYF.

The rearrangement links TRBV29-1 to TRBJ2-4; 7 nucleotides line up with TRBD1. The V gene end was trimmed by 6 bases and the J gene end by 7 bases; junction bases not matched to a gene: 12. The CDR3 extends over 14 amino acids. CDR1 and CDR2 from the germline V gene are SQVTM and ANQGSEA. CDR3 protein: CSVADRASANIQYF. CDR3 nucleotide sequence: TGCAGCGTAGCCGACAGGGCTTCGGCGAACATTCAGTACTTC.